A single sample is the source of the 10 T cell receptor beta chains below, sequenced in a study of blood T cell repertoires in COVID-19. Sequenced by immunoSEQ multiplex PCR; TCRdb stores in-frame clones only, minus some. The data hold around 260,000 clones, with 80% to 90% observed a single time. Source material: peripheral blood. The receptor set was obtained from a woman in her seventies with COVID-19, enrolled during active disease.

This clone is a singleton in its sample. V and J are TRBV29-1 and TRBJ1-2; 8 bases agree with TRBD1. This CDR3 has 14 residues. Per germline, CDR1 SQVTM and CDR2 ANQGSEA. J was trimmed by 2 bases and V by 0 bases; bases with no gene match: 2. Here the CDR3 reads CSVEESGGNYGYTF. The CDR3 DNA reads TGCAGCGTTGAAGAATCAGGGGGCAACTATGGCTACACCTTC.

CDR3 sequence (DNA): TGTGCCAGCAGCAAGCAGGGCGGCGGGGAGCTGTTTTTT. Its translation: CASSKQGGGELFF. The chain joins TRBV6-2 or TRBV6-3 to TRBJ2-2, with a weak D call TRBD1 (5 bases). V lost 6 bases and J 7 bases, leaving 12 bases between the germline ends. Germline CDR1 and CDR2: MNHEY and SVGEGT. This CDR3 has 13 residues.

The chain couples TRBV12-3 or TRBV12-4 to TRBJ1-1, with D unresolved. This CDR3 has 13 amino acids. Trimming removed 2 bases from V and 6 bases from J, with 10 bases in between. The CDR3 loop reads CASSLTEGSEAFF. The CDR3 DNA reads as TGTGCCAGCAGTTTAACGGAGGGATCTGAAGCTTTCTTT.

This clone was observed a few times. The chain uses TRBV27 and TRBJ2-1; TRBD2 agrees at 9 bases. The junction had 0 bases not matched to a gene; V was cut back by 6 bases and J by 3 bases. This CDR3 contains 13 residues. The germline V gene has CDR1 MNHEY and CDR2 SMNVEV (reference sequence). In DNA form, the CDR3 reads TGTGCCAGCAGACTAGCGGGCTACAATGAGCAGTTCTTC. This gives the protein CASRLAGYNEQFF.

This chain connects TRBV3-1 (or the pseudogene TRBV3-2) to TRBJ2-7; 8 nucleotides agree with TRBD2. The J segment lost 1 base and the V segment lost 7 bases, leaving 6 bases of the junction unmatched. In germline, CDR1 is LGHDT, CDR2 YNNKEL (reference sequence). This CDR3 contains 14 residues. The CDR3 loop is CASTPGTSSYEQYF. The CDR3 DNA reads TGTGCCAGCACCCCCGGGACTAGTTCCTACGAGCAGTACTTC.

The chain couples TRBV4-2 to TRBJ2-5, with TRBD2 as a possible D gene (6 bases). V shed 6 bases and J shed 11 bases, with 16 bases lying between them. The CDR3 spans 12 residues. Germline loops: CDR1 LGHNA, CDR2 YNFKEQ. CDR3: CASSITGEGQYF. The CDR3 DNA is TGTGCCAGCAGTATAACGGGGGAAGGACAGTACTTC.

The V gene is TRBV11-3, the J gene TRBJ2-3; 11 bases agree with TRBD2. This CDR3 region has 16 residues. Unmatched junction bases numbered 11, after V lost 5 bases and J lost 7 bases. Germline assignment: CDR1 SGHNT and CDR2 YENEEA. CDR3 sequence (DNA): TGTGCCAGCAGCCTATCCACTAGCGGGAGTGGGTATACGCAGTATTTT. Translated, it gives CASSLSTSGSGYTQYF.

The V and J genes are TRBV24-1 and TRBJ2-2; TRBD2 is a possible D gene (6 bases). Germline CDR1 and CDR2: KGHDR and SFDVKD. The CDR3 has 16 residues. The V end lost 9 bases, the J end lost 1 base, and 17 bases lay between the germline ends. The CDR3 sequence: CATPHRLAENTGELFF. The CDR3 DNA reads TGTGCCACCCCACACAGGTTAGCGGAGAACACCGGGGAGCTGTTTTTT.

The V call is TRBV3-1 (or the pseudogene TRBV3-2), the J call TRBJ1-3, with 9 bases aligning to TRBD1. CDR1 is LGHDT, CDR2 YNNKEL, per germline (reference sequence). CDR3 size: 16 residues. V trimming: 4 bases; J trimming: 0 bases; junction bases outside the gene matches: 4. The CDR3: CASSRGQGISGNTIYF. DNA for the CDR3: TGTGCCAGCAGCCGCGGACAGGGGATCTCTGGAAACACCATATATTTT.

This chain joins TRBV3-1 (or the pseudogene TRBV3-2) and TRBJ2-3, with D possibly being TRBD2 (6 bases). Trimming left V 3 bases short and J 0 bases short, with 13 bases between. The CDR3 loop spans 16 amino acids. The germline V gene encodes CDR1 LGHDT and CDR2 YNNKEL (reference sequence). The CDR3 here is CASSHRRSGSTDTQYF. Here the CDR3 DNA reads TGTGCCAGCAGCCATAGAAGGAGCGGGAGCACAGATACGCAGTATTTT.